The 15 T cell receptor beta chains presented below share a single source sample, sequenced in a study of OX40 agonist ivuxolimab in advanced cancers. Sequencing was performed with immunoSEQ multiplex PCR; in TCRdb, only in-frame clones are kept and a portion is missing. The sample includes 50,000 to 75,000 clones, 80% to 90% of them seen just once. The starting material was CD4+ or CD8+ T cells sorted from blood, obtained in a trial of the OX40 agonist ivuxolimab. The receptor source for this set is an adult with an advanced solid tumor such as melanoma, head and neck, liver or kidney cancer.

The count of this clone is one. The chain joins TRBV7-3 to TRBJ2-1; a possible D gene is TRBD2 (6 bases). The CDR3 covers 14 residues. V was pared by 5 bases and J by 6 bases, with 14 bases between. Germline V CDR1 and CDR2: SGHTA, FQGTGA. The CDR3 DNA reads TGTGCCAGCAGCACTAGCAGGGTCCCCAATGAGCAGTTCTTC. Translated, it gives CASSTSRVPNEQFF. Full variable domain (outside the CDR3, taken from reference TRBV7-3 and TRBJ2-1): GAGVSQTPSNKVTEKGKYVELRCDPISGHTALYWYRQSLGQGPEFLIYFQGTGAADDSGLPNDRFFAVRPEGSVSTLKIQRTERGDSAVYLCASSTSRVPNEQFFGPGTRLTVL.

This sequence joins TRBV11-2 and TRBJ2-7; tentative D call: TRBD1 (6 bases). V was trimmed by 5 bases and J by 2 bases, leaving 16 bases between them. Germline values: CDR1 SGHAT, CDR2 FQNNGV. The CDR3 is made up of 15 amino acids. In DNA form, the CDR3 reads TGTGCCAGCAGCCCAACCCGGACAGCAACCTACGAGCAGTACTTC. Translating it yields CASSPTRTATYEQYF. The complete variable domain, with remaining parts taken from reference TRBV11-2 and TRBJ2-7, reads EAGVAQSPRYKIIEKRQSVAFWCNPISGHATLYWYQQILGQGPKLLIQFQNNGVVDDSQLPKDRFSAERLKGVDSTLKIQPAKLEDSAVYLCASSPTRTATYEQYFGPGTRLTVT.

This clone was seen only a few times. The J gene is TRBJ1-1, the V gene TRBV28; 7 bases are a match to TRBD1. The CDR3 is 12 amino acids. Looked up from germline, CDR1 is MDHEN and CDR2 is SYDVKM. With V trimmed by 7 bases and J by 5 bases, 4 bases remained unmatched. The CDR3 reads CASTPGGTEAFF. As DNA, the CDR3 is TGTGCCAGCACTCCAGGGGGTACTGAAGCTTTCTTT.

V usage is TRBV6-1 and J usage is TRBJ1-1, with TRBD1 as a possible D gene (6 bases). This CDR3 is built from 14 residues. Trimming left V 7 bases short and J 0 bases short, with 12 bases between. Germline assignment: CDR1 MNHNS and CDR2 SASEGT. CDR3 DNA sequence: TGTGCCAGCAATAGGGACAACGTGAACACTGAAGCTTTCTTT. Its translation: CASNRDNVNTEAFF.

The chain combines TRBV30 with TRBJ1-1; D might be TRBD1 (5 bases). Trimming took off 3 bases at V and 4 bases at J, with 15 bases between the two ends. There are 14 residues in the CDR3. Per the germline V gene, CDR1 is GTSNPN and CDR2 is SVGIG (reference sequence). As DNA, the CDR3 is TGTGCCTGGAGCCTTTTATCAGGGACCACTGAAGCTTTCTTT. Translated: CAWSLLSGTTEAFF.

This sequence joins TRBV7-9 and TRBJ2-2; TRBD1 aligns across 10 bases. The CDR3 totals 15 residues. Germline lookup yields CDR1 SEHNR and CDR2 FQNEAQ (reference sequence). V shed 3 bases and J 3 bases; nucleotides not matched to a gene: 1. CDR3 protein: CASSFGQGDTGELFF. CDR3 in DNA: TGTGCCAGCAGCTTTGGACAGGGGGACACCGGGGAGCTGTTTTTT.

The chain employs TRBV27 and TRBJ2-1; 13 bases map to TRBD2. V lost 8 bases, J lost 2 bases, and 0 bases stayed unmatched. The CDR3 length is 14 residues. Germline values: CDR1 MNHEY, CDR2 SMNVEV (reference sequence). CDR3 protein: CASGLAGAYNEQFF. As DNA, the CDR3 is TGTGCCAGCGGACTAGCGGGAGCCTACAATGAGCAGTTCTTC.

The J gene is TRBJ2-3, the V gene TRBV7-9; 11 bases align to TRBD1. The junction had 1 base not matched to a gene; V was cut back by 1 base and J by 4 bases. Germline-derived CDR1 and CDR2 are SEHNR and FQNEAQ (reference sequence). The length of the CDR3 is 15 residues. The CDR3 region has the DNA TGTGCCAGCAGCTTAGGGGACAGGGGGTCAGATACGCAGTATTTT. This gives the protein CASSLGDRGSDTQYF.

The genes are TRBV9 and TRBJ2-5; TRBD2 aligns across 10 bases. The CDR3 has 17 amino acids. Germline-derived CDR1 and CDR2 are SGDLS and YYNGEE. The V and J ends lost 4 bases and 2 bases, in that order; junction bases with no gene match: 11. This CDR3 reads CASSTHGSGREQETQYF. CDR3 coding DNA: TGTGCCAGCAGCACCCATGGCAGCGGGAGGGAGCAAGAGACCCAGTACTTC. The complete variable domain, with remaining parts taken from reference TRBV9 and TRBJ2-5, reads DSGVTQTPKHLITATGQRVTLRCSPRSGDLSVYWYQQSLDQGLQFLIQYYNGEERAKGNILERFSAQQFPDLHSELNLSSLELGDSALYFCASSTHGSGREQETQYFGPGTRLLVL.

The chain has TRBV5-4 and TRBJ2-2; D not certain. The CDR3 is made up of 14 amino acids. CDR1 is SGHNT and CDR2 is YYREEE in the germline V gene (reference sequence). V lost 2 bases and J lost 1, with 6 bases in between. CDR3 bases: TGTGCCAGCAGCTTTGGCGGGAACACCGGGGAGCTGTTTTTT. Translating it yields CASSFGGNTGELFF.

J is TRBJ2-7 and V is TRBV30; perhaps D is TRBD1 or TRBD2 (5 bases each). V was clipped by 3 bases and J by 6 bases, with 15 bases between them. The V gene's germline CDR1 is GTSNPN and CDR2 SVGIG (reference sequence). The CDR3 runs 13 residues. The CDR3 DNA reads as TGTGCCTGGAGCTCCGGGGACGGACTCGAGCAGTACTTC. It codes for CAWSSGDGLEQYF.

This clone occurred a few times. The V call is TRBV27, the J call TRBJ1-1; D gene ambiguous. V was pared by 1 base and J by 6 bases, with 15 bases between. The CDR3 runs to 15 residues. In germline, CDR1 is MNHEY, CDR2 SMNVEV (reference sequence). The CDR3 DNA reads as TGTGCCAGCAGTTTATTGGCGGTCGGGGTTCCTGAAGCTTTCTTT. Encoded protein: CASSLLAVGVPEAFF.

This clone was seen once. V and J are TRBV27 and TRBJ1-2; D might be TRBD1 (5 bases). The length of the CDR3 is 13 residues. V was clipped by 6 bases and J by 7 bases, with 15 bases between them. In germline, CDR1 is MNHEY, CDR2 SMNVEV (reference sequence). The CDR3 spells CASRLGGAAGYTF. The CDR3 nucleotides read TGTGCCAGCAGGCTTGGAGGGGCGGCTGGCTACACCTTC.

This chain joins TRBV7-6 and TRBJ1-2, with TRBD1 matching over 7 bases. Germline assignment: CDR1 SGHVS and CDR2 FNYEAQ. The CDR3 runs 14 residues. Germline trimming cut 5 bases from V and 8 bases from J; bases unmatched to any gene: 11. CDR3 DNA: TGTGCCAGCAGCGGGTTGACAGGGAAGGACGGCTACACCTTC. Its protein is CASSGLTGKDGYTF.

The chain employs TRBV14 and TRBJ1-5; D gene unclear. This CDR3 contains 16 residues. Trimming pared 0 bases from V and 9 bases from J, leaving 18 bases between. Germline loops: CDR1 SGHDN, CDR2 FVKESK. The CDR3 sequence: CASSQEGRQPPRPQHF. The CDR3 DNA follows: TGTGCCAGCAGCCAAGAGGGTAGGCAGCCTCCCAGGCCCCAGCATTTT.